This TCR beta chain comes out of a study of T cells in Graves' hyperthyroidism and ophthalmopathy. Per germline, CDR1 SGHAT and CDR2 FQNNGV. The CDR3 covers 14 residues. RNA transcripts provided the source from which TCR beta CDR3 regions were amplified. A first-round RT-PCR of the TCR CDR3 used the HTBI primer set. TCRdb re-derived calls from the multiplex PCR reads in MiXCR, one entry per CDR3 protein. Among about 530,000 distinct CDR3 sequences listed, 15% to 20% were seen once. In the case of this clonotype: A much larger clone sits a single nucleotide away, making a read error possible.

The chain employs TRBV11-2 and TRBJ1-2; D uncertain. The sequence came from a woman aged 18-35 years with Graves' ophthalmopathy. The specimen sequenced was blood. The CDR3 coding sequence is TGTGCCAGCAGCTTGGGTCAGAGAAGCTATGGCTGCACCTTC. Its protein is CASSLGQRSYGCTF.